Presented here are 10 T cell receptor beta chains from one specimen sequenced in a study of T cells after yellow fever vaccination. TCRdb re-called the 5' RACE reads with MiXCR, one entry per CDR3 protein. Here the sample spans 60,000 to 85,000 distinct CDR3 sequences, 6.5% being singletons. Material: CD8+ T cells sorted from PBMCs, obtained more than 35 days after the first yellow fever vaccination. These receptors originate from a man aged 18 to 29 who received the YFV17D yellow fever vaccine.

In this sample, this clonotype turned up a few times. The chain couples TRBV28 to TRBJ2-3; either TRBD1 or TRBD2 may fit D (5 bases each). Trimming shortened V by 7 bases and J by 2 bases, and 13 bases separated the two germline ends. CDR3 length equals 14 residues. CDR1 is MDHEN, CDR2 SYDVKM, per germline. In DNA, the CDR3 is TGTGCCAGCACACGAGGGGTACTCACAGATACGCAGTATTTT. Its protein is CASTRGVLTDTQYF.

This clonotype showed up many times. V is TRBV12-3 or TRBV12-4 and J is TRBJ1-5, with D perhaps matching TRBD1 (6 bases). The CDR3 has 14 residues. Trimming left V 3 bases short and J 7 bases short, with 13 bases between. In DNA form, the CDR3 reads TGTGCCAGCAGTTTGGGCAGGGGTGGACAGCCCCAGCATTTT. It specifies CASSLGRGGQPQHF.

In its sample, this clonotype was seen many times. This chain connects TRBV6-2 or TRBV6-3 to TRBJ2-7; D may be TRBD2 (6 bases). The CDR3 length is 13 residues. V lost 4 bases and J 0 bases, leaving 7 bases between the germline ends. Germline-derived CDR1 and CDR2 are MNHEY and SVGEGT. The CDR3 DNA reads TGTGCCAGCAGTTCCGGGGGCTCCTACGAGCAGTACGTC. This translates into CASSSGGSYEQYV.

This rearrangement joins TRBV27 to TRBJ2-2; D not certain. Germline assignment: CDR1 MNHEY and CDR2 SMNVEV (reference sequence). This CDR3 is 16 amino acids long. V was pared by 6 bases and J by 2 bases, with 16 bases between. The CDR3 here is CASSQRTRFNTGELFF. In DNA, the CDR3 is TGTGCCAGCAGCCAAAGGACCCGTTTCAACACCGGGGAGCTGTTTTTT.

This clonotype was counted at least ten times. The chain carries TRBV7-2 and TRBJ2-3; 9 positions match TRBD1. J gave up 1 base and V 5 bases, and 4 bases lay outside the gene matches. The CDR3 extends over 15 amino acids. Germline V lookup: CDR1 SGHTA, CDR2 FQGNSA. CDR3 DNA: TGTGCCAGCAGCCCGAGGACAGGGGGCACAGATACGCAGTATTTT. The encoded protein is CASSPRTGGTDTQYF.

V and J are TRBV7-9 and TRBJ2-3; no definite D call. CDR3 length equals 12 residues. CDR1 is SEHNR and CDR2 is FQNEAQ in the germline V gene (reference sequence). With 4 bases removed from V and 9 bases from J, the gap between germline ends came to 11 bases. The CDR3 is CASSSSEGTQYF. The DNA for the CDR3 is TGTGCCAGCAGCTCTTCAGAAGGGACGCAGTATTTT.

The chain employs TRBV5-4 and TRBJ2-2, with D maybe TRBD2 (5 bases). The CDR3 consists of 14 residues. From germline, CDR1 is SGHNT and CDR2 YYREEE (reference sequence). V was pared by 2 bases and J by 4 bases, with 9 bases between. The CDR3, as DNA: TGTGCCAGCAGCTTCGGGGTATCCACCGGGGAGCTGTTTTTT. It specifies CASSFGVSTGELFF. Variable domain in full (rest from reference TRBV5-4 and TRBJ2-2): ETGVTQSPTHLIKTRGQQVTLRCSSQSGHNTVSWYQQALGQGPQFIFQYYREEENGRGNFPPRFSGLQFPNYSSELNVNALELDDSALYLCASSFGVSTGELFFGEGSRLTVL.

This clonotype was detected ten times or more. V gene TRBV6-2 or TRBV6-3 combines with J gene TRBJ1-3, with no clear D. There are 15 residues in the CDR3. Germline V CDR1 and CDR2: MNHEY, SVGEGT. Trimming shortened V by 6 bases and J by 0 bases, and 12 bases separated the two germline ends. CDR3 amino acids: CASRYDMSSGNTIYF. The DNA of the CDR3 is TGTGCCAGCAGATACGACATGTCCTCTGGAAACACCATATATTTT.

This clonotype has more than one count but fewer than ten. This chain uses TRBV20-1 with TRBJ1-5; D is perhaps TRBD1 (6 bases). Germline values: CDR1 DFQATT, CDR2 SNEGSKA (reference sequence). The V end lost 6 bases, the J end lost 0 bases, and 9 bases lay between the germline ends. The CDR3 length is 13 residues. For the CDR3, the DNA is TGCAGTGCCCCGGGGGCTAGCAATCAGCCCCAGCATTTT. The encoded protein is CSAPGASNQPQHF.

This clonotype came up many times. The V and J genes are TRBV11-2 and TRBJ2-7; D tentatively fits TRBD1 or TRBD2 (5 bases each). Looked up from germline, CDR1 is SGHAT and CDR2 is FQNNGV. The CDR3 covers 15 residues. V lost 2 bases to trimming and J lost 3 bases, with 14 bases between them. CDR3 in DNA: TGTGCCAGCAGCTTACACCGGGACGGCTTCTACGAGCAGTACGTC. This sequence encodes CASSLHRDGFYEQYV.